This passage covers 32 T cell receptor beta chains from one sample sequenced in a study of tumor and adjacent non-tumor tissue in lung cancer (dated by TCRdb to 2017 to 2018). Bulk unsorted tissue served as the source for RNA extraction, and RNA quality was assessed using a NanoDrop ND-1000 and an Agilent 2100. The normal lung samples consisted of distant non-tumor tissue collected more than 3 cm from the tumor edge. The library came from multiplex PCR. The sequencer listed for this sample is Illumina HiSeq 2500. Following protocols modified from ARM-PCR, the researchers constructed TCRbeta libraries through three rounds of nested PCR with primers (Table S4). The public reads were reprocessed in TCRdb via fastp at Q25 and MiXCR, keeping in-frame beta chains. Under each unique CDR3 protein, matching rows form one entry showing the most common genes and DNA. Counted in this sample were nearly 50,000 distinct CDR3 sequences; around 60% of them appeared once. Approximately 30% of the sample belongs to the ten largest clones.

Sample: distant non-tumor lung tissue. The receptors originated from a woman aged 70 to 79 with non-small cell lung cancer.

This clonotype was seen more than once but under ten times. The chain uses TRBV5-1 and TRBJ1-1, with a possible D match to TRBD1 (5 bases). Germline V lookup: CDR1 SGHRS, CDR2 YFSETQ. This CDR3 is 15 amino acids long. V lost 1 base and J 4 bases, leaving 14 bases between the germline ends. The CDR3 nucleotides are TGCGCCAGCAGCTTGCGGGGCTCCCCCGGCACTGAAGCTTTCTTT. Protein: CASSLRGSPGTEAFF.

The chain employs TRBV29-1 and TRBJ2-5; 7 bases fit TRBD1. The CDR3 consists of 12 residues. The V gene's germline CDR1 is SQVTM and CDR2 ANQGSEA. V gave up 7 bases and J gave up 6 bases; unmatched junction bases: 8. The CDR3 loop reads CSATGDGKTQYF. CDR3 bases: TGCAGCGCAACAGGGGATGGCAAGACCCAGTACTTC.

In this sample, this clonotype turned up once. Relative to the germline gene, one junction end is altered; a read error may explain this. The chain combines TRBV29-1 with TRBJ2-5; TRBD1 is a possible D gene (5 bases). Germline CDR1 and CDR2: SQVTM and ANQGSEA. This CDR3 contains 14 residues. Here the CDR3 reads CSVERRRAQETQYF. The CDR3 DNA reads as TGCAGCGTTGAACGCCGCAGGGCCCAAGAGACTCAGTACTTC.

A remark on this clonotype: Given a much more abundant clone one base away, this may be a read error. The rearrangement joins TRBV14 to TRBJ2-7; D gene unclear. The CDR3 runs to 16 residues. V gave up 3 bases and J gave up 2 bases, with 17 bases separating them. The germline V gene has CDR1 SGHDN and CDR2 FVKESK. For the CDR3, the DNA is TGTGCCAGCAGCCATCCTCGGTCAGGTAAAACCTACGAGCAGTACTTC. Translated, it gives CASSHPRSGKTYEQYF. Together with reference TRBV14 and TRBJ2-7, the CDR3 gives the full variable domain: EAGVTQFPSHSVIEKGQTVTLRCDPISGHDNLYWYRRVMGKEIKFLLHFVKESKQDESGMPNNRFLAERTGGTYSTLKVQPAELEDSGVYFCASSHPRSGKTYEQYFGPGTRLTVT.

This clonotype was seen only a few times. This could be a read error, since a much larger clone is one nucleotide away. The gene calls are TRBV6-1 and TRBJ1-3; 8 nucleotides align to TRBD1. This CDR3 has 16 amino acids. From germline, CDR1 is MNHNS and CDR2 SASEGT. CDR3 protein: CASGEVQGASGNTIYF. In DNA, the CDR3 is TGTGCCAGCGGTGAAGTGCAGGGGGCTTCTGGAAACACCATATATTTT.

This clonotype is labeled as medium-sized. V gene TRBV11-3 combines with J gene TRBJ1-1, with D hard to call. V lost 1 base to trimming and J lost 6 bases, with 9 bases between them. This CDR3 has 13 residues. Germline CDR1 SGHNT, CDR2 YENEEA. Here the CDR3 DNA reads TGTGCCAGCAGCTTAGGCCCGGGAGCTGAAGCTTTCTTT. Translating gives CASSLGPGAEAFF.

About this clonotype itself: The junction departs from germline at one end; a sequencing error may be responsible. The chain uses TRBV5-5 and TRBJ1-1; TRBD1 is a possible D gene (5 bases). This CDR3 has 15 residues. Germline V lookup: CDR1 SGHKS, CDR2 YYEKEE (reference sequence). In DNA, the CDR3 is TGTGCCAGCAGCCGTCTACTCCAGGGAAGCGGTGAAGCTCTCTTT. Translated, it gives CASSRLLQGSGEALF. Full variable domain (outside the CDR3, taken from reference TRBV5-5 and TRBJ1-1): DAGVTQSPTHLIKTRGQQVTLRCSPISGHKSVSWYQQVLGQGPQFIFQYYEKEERGRGNFPDRFSARQFPNYSSELNVNALLLGDSALYLCASSRLLQGSGEALFGQGTRLTVV.

Details on this clonotype: Germline is not matched at one junction end, which may reflect a read error. The V and J genes are TRBV5-4 and TRBJ1-1; 9 bases map to TRBD1. CDR1 and CDR2 from the germline V gene are SGHNT and YYREEE (reference sequence). The CDR3 length is 15 residues. The CDR3 coding sequence is TGTGCCAGCAACTTGGGGACAGGGAATACGCTCGAAGCTTTCTTT. It yields the protein CASNLGTGNTLEAFF.

The rearrangement links TRBV11-3 to TRBJ2-1; 8 bases are a match to TRBD1. Per germline, CDR1 SGHNT and CDR2 YENEEA. The V gene end was trimmed by 5 bases and the J gene end by 8 bases; junction bases not matched to a gene: 8. There are 14 residues in the CDR3. Here the CDR3 DNA reads TGTGCCAGCAGCACAACAGGGGGTGGGTATGAGCAGTTCTTC. This gives the protein CASSTTGGGYEQFF.

Remarks on this clonotype: An end of the junction does not agree with germline; a read error may underlie this. This chain uses TRBV10-1 with TRBJ2-3; D may be TRBD2 (6 bases). This CDR3 comprises 17 residues. Per germline, CDR1 WNHNN and CDR2 SYGVQD (reference sequence). This chain's CDR3 is CTSSDRASVSSTDTQYF. CDR3 coding DNA: TGCACCAGCAGTGACCGGGCTAGCGTGAGTAGCACAGATACGCAGTATTTC.

This clonotype was observed at least ten times. A read error is possible here, since a much larger clone lies one base away. The CDR3 end shows no conserved phenylalanine or tryptophan, and so a read error is likely. The chain employs TRBV6-5 and TRBJ2-5; TRBD2 matches at 13 bases. J gave up 3 bases and V 4 bases, and 2 bases lay outside the gene matches. Germline V CDR1 and CDR2: MNHEY, SVGAGI. CDR3 size: 15 residues. CDR3 DNA: TGTGCCAGCAGTTTCGGACTAGCGGGGGAAGAGACCCAGTACCTC. Translated: CASSFGLAGEETQYL.

With respect to this clonotype: A much larger clone is a single base away; this may be a read error. V gene TRBV7-9 combines with J gene TRBJ2-5; TRBD1 is a possible D gene (5 bases). This CDR3 has 15 amino acids. V lost 5 bases and J lost 2, with 15 bases in between. Germline V gene lookup returns CDR1 SEHNR and CDR2 FQNEAQ (reference sequence). The CDR3 region has the DNA TGTGCCAGCAGCCGTGCGACAGTCTCTCAAGAGACCCAGTACTTC. It specifies CASSRATVSQETQYF. The variable domain in full, with the rest retrieved from reference TRBV7-9 and TRBJ2-5, is DTGVSQNPRHKITKRGQNVTFRCDPISEHNRLYWYRQTLGQGPEFLTYFQNEAQLEKSRLLSDRFSAERPKGSFSTLEIQRTEQGDSAMYLCASSRATVSQETQYFGPGTRLLVL.

This sequence joins TRBV28 and TRBJ2-5; maybe TRBD2 (6 bases). The CDR3 is made up of 13 amino acids. Germline values: CDR1 MDHEN, CDR2 SYDVKM. The CDR3 DNA reads as TGTACTAGCAGTTTATCACCACAAGAGACCCAGTACTTC. Protein sequence: CTSSLSPQETQYF.

This rearrangement joins TRBV19 to TRBJ2-1, with a possible D match to TRBD2 (7 bases). Trimming removed 5 bases from V and 8 bases from J, with 22 bases in between. Germline V CDR1 and CDR2: LNHDA, SQIVND (reference sequence). The CDR3 totals 16 residues. CDR3 bases: TGTGCCAGTAGTCTGAAGGGGGGGGACTCCCACCATGAGCAGTTCTTC. Its translation: CASSLKGGDSHHEQFF.

V and J are TRBV12-3 or TRBV12-4 and TRBJ2-1; D is unresolved. CDR3 length equals 15 residues. V gave up 3 bases and J gave up 9 bases, with 18 bases separating them. CDR3 in amino acids: CASSFLNSYCSEQFF. The CDR3 coding sequence is TGTGCCAGCAGTTTCCTCAATAGTTACTGCAGTGAGCAGTTCTTC.

The sample holds one count of this clonotype. In this CDR3 the conserved last residue, phenylalanine or tryptophan, is missing, so a read error is likely. The chain links TRBV4-1 to TRBJ2-5, with unresolved D. In germline, CDR1 is MGHRA, CDR2 YSYEKL. This CDR3 has 14 amino acids. Trimming left V 3 bases short and J 5 bases short, with 13 bases between. The CDR3 sequence: CASSHQGSSETQYV. Written as DNA, the CDR3 is TGCGCCAGCAGCCATCAAGGATCTTCCGAGACCCAGTACGTC.

Note on this clonotype: One end of the junction does not line up with germline, which may come from a read error. The V and J genes are TRBV5-6 and TRBJ1-1, with D hard to call. Per the germline V gene, CDR1 is SGHDT and CDR2 is YYEEEE. The CDR3 consists of 13 residues. The CDR3 spells CASSLYMNTEALF. DNA of the CDR3: TGCGCCAGCAGCTTATACATGAACACTGAAGCTTTATTT.

As for this clonotype: The germline gene is not matched at one end of the junction; a read error may be the cause. The chain joins TRBV20-1 to TRBJ1-2; maybe TRBD1 (5 bases). This CDR3 contains 13 residues. CDR1 is DFQATT, CDR2 SNEGSKA, per germline (reference sequence). The CDR3 coding sequence is TGCAGTGCTACCAGGGCCACTAACTATGGCTACATCTTC. Translated, it gives CSATRATNYGYIF.

This clonotype was observed at least ten times. This may be a read error: a much more frequent sequence differs by one nucleotide. This CDR3 fails to terminate in the conserved phenylalanine or tryptophan, so it likely reflects a read error. V is TRBV11-3 and J is TRBJ2-1; TRBD1 matches 8 bases. Germline V CDR1 and CDR2: SGHNT, YENEEA. The CDR3 is 13 amino acids. V shed 3 bases, J shed 6 bases, and the junction held 1 base outside the gene matches. The CDR3 loop reads CASSLGQVNEQFL. CDR3 DNA sequence: TGTGCCAGCAGCTTGGGACAGGTCAATGAGCAGTTCCTC.

This clonotype was picked up a small number of times. The genes are TRBV4-1 and TRBJ2-3; 9 bases align to TRBD2. V lost 4 bases and J lost 0; bases outside the gene matches: 14. The CDR3 length is 19 residues. Germline CDR1 and CDR2: MGHRA and YSYEKL. The CDR3, as DNA: TGCGCCAGCAGCCGAGAGAGCGGGAGGAGCGTGAGGAGCACAGATACGCAGTATTTT. Protein: CASSRESGRSVRSTDTQYF.

As regards this clonotype: Given a much more abundant clone one base away, this may be a read error. This rearrangement joins TRBV12-3 or TRBV12-4 to TRBJ1-1; the D is unclear. The CDR3 runs to 12 residues. The CDR3 loop reads CASTLGNTEASF. The CDR3, as DNA: TGTGCCAGCACCCTCGGGAACACTGAAGCTTCCTTT.

Remarks on this clonotype: As the CDR3 is not closed by the conserved phenylalanine or tryptophan, this likely results from a read error. The DNA is omitted, as the CDR3 cannot be located on it reliably, and the CDR3 follows TCRdb's listing. V is TRBV5-4 and J is TRBJ2-7; whether TRBD1, the table's D call, matches the DNA was not checked. The CDR3 is 14 residues long, ends included. The germline gives CDR1 SGHNT, CDR2 YYREEE (reference sequence). CDR3 amino acids: CASSRGTPAWEQYY.

Of note for this clonotype: An end of the junction differs from the germline gene, which may be a read error. The chain carries TRBV11-3 and TRBJ2-2, with D possibly being TRBD1 or TRBD2 (5 bases each). The CDR3 runs to 14 residues. Germline V gene sequence: CDR1 SGHNT, CDR2 YENEEA. CDR3 sequence (DNA): TGTGCCAGCAGTTTCGACAGTAACACCGGGGAGCTGTCTTTT. The encoded protein is CASSFDSNTGELSF.

The rearrangement links TRBV11-1 to TRBJ2-1; D is possibly TRBD2 (5 bases). The CDR3 loop spans 15 amino acids. V was shortened by 0 bases and J by 4 bases, with 10 bases between the two germline ends. The germline gives CDR1 SGHAT, CDR2 FQDESV (reference sequence). CDR3 amino acids: CASSLALALYNEQFF. The CDR3 bases are TGTGCCAGCAGCTTAGCCCTAGCCCTGTACAATGAGCAGTTCTTC.

The chain has TRBV20-1 and TRBJ2-7, with a tentative D call TRBD1 (9 bases). Trimming cost V 5 bases and J 0 bases, with 14 bases left between them. The germline gives CDR1 DFQATT, CDR2 SNEGSKA (reference sequence). This CDR3 spans 14 amino acids. The CDR3 DNA sequence: TGCAGTGCTGGGACAGGGACTAGCTCCTACGAGCAGTACTTC. Protein product: CSAGTGTSSYEQYF.

As concerns this clonotype: A much larger clonotype is one base distant, so this may be a read error. This chain uses TRBV10-3 with TRBJ1-1; possibly TRBD1 for D (6 bases). Germline V gene lookup returns CDR1 ENHRY and CDR2 SYGVKD. This CDR3 comprises 16 residues. The CDR3 sequence: CVISEKKGGMNTEAFF. CDR3 DNA sequence: TGTGTCATCAGTGAGAAGAAGGGGGGAATGAACACTGAAGCTTTCTTT.

Concerning this clonotype itself: The junction does not match germline at one end; this may be a read error. The V gene is TRBV10-3, the J gene TRBJ2-7; 8 positions match TRBD2. The CDR3 extends over 15 amino acids. Germline V gene data show CDR1 as ENHRY and CDR2 as SYGVKD. CDR3 in amino acids: CAISEGTSGSYDQYF. CDR3 coding DNA: TGTGCCATCAGTGAGGGAACTAGCGGTTCCTACGATCAGTATTTC.

A few counts support this clonotype. A read error may explain this, as a much larger clone is one base away. The rearrangement uses TRBV6-5 and TRBJ2-7; D gene uncertain. Trimming removed 7 bases at V and 5 bases at J, with 15 bases between. Per germline, CDR1 MNHEY and CDR2 SVGAGI. This CDR3 is built from 13 residues. The CDR3, as DNA: TGTGCCAGCACGGCCGCAGCGACCCACGAGCAGTACTTC. The encoded protein is CASTAAATHEQYF.

Comment on this clonotype: Lacking the conserved final phenylalanine or tryptophan, this CDR3 likely reflects a read error. The chain combines TRBV10-2 with TRBJ2-5, with D possibly being TRBD2 (6 bases). The CDR3 length is 16 residues. Germline V gives CDR1 WSHSY, CDR2 SAAADI. The V gene lost 5 bases and the J gene lost 7 bases, with 23 bases spanning the gap. CDR3 in amino acids: CASSYARLVESGTQYL. The CDR3 DNA is TGCGCCAGCAGTTATGCTAGACTAGTGGAGTCCGGGACCCAGTACCTC.

With regard to this clonotype: Compared with germline, one end of the junction differs, possibly owing to a read error. The V gene is TRBV5-4, the J gene TRBJ2-3; TRBD1 matches at 7 bases. The closer fit of TRBJ1-5 to the DNA end suggests the J call may be wrong. The germline V gene has CDR1 SGHNT and CDR2 YYREEE (reference sequence). This CDR3 spans 15 amino acids. In DNA form, the CDR3 reads TGTGCTAGCAGTGCAGGGGGGCGGAGCACAGATGCGCAGCATTTT. This gives the protein CASSAGGRSTDAQHF.

This clonotype was seen at least ten times. The chain links TRBV12-3 or TRBV12-4 to TRBJ2-3; 7 bases map to TRBD1. Germline trimming cut 5 bases from V and 0 bases from J; bases unmatched to any gene: 2. The CDR3 runs to 14 residues. Here the CDR3 reads CASSGQASTDTQYF. In nucleotides, the CDR3 is TGTGCCAGCAGTGGACAGGCGAGCACAGATACGCAGTATTTT.

Remarks on this clonotype: A much larger clone is a single base away; this may be a read error. The genes are TRBV5-1 and TRBJ2-5; 7 nucleotides agree with TRBD1. Germline CDR1 SGHRS, CDR2 YFSETQ. V dropped 3 bases and J dropped 5; count of bases not matched to a gene: 13. There are 16 residues in the CDR3. The DNA of the CDR3 is TGCGCCAGCAGCTCACAGGCGACAGGGAACGGGGAGACCCAGTACTTC. It encodes CASSSQATGNGETQYF.